A selection of T cell receptor beta chains follows, all from one sample in a study of blood T cell repertoires in COVID-19. Produced via immunoSEQ multiplex PCR; TCRdb's table is partial and in-frame only. This table has about 270,000 clones, 65% to 90% appearing once. Sequencing input: PBMCs or T cells enriched from blood (not recorded which). Every receptor here comes from a woman in her forties or fifties with acute COVID-19. Each CDR3 is given with its conserved first and last residue. A D gene is named only where the DNA matches it firmly. Size is omitted from some rows. Given values are once, few, many or a class for expanded clones.

>14|-|TRBJ2-3|-|TRBV5-1
TGCGCCAGCAGCTTGGTTCCGGGGGCAGATACGCAGTATTTT
CASSLVPGADTQYF
>13|once|TRBJ1-1|-|TRBV10-3
TGTGCCATCAGAGGTCGGGGTGTCACTGAAGCTTTCTTT
CAIRGRGVTEAFF
>14|-|TRBJ1-2|TRBD1|TRBV9
TGTGCCAGCAGCCCGACAGGGGCCGCCTATGGCTACACCTTC
CASSPTGAAYGYTF
>12|-|TRBJ1-1|-|TRBV19
TGTGCCAGTAGTACCCGGAACACTGAAGCTTTCTTT
CASSTRNTEAFF
>14|-|TRBJ2-2|-|TRBV5-6
TGTGCCAGCAGCGGCACAGCCAGCACCGGGGAGCTGTTTTTT
CASSGTASTGELFF
>12|-|TRBJ1-1|-|TRBV7-2
TGTGCCAGCAGCCCAACCGTCGGTGAAGCTTTCTTT
CASSPTVGEAFF
>14|-|TRBJ1-4|-|TRBV7-8
TGTGCCAGCAGCTTAAAGGGGGAAGGAGAAAAACTGTTTTTT
CASSLKGEGEKLFF
>14|-|TRBJ1-5|TRBD1|TRBV19
TGTGCCAGTAATGACAGGGCCGGCAATCAGCCCCAGCATTTT
CASNDRAGNQPQHF
>13|-|TRBJ1-6|TRBD1|TRBV2
TGTGCCAGCAGTACAGGGGGCCGGTCACCCCTCCACTTT
CASSTGGRSPLHF
>17|-|TRBJ1-2|TRBD1|TRBV15
TGTGCCACCAGCAGAGGGCGACTAAGACAGGGTCTCCATGGCTACACCTTC
CATSRGRLRQGLHGYTF
>15|-|TRBJ2-1|-|TRBV19
TGTGCCAGTAGTCCCAGACAGGGACTCAACAATGAGCAGTTCTTC
CASSPRQGLNNEQFF
>13|-|TRBJ2-5|-|TRBV5-1
TGCGCCAGCAGCCCGACAGGAGATGAGACCCAGTACTTC
CASSPTGDETQYF
>13|-|TRBJ2-1|-|TRBV12-3/TRBV12-4
TGTGCCAGCACCCTCCGACACCTGGGCGAGCAGTTCTTC
CASTLRHLGEQFF
>15|-|TRBJ2-7|TRBD1|TRBV9
TGTGCCAGCAGCGCGACAGGGGGGGGACCCTACGAGCAGTACTTC
CASSATGGGPYEQYF
>15|-|TRBJ1-5|-|TRBV6-5
TGTGCCAGCAGTCGAGGGGGGGAAGGCAATCAGCCCCAGCATTTT
CASSRGGEGNQPQHF
>14|-|TRBJ1-4|-|TRBV4-1
TGCGCCAGCAGCCAAGGGCGTTGGAGCGAAAAACTGTTTTTT
CASSQGRWSEKLFF
>14|-|TRBJ1-1|-|TRBV6-2/TRBV6-3
TGTGCCAGCAGTTACGCACAACCGAACACTGAAGCTTTCTTT
CASSYAQPNTEAFF
>15|-|TRBJ1-1|-|TRBV18
TGTGCCAGCTCAGCATCTCAGGGTTCTAACACTGAAGCTTTCTTT
CASSASQGSNTEAFF
>14|-|TRBJ1-3|TRBD1|TRBV29-1
TGCAGCGTTGCCCCTCGACAGGGAAGAAACACCATATATTTT
CSVAPRQGRNTIYF
>13|-|TRBJ1-2|-|TRBV30
TGTGCCTGGAGTCCCGGGACACAGAAAGGCTACACCTTC
CAWSPGTQKGYTF
>13|-|TRBJ1-5|-|TRBV19
TGTGCCAGTAGTAGAGCCCCGCTGGAGCCCCAGCATTTT
CASSRAPLEPQHF
>13|once|TRBJ1-2|TRBD1|TRBV12-3/TRBV12-4
TGTGCCAGCAGGAGTCAGGGGGGCTATGGCTACACCTTC
CASRSQGGYGYTF
>14|-|TRBJ1-1|-|TRBV5-8
TGTGCCAGCAGCTTGAGCGGCGCCCTTGGGAGGTCTTTCTTT
CASSLSGALGRSFF
>14|-|TRBJ1-2|-|TRBV3-1/TRBV3-2
TGTGCCAGCAGCCCCTTGCTCAGGGCGACCGGCTACACCTTC
CASSPLLRATGYTF
>13|-|TRBJ1-2|-|TRBV30
TGTGCCTGGAAGCGGGGGAGCCTCGATGGCTACACCTTC
CAWKRGSLDGYTF
>11|-|TRBJ2-4|-|TRBV25-1
TGTGCCAGCAGTAACATGGTAGCAGTGTACTTC
CASSNMVAVYF
>17|-|TRBJ2-3|TRBD1|TRBV3-1/TRBV3-2
TGTGCCAGCAGCGACACTTGGGACAGGGTAGATTCAGGTACGCAGTATTTT
CASSDTWDRVDSGTQYF
>16|once|TRBJ2-5|TRBD1|TRBV3-1/TRBV3-2
TGTGCCAGCAGCCAGGGGGGACAGGGAAGGAGAGAGACCCAGTACTTC
CASSQGGQGRRETQYF
>16|-|TRBJ2-7|-|TRBV16
TGTGCCAGCAGCTCCCGAGGAGGATCCCCCTCCTACGAGCAGTACTTC
CASSSRGGSPSYEQYF
>14|-|TRBJ1-1|-|TRBV5-1
TGCGCCAGCAGCCGGTCCGTACCAAAAACTGAAGCTTTCTTT
CASSRSVPKTEAFF
>14|-|TRBJ2-2|TRBD1|TRBV29-1
TGCAGCGTCGGGACAGGGCAATTCGCCGGGGAGCTGTTTTTT
CSVGTGQFAGELFF
>15|-|TRBJ2-1|TRBD1|TRBV7-2
TGTGCCAGCAGCTCGGGACAGGGTACATACAATGAGCAGTTCTTC
CASSSGQGTYNEQFF
>14|-|TRBJ2-1|-|TRBV5-1
TGCGCCAGCAGCTTGGGTGGACAGAACAATGAGCAGTTCTTC
CASSLGGQNNEQFF
>12|-|TRBJ1-2|TRBD1|TRBV13
TGTGCCAGCAGCTTTGACAGGGTTGGCTACACCTTC
CASSFDRVGYTF
>10|-|TRBJ2-7|-|TRBV20-1
TGCAGTGCTGGGAGTTACGAGCAGTACTTC
CSAGSYEQYF
>15|-|TRBJ1-1|-|TRBV5-1
TGCGCCAGCAGCCCTGGGGGAGGGACCGGCACTGAAGCTTTCTTT
CASSPGGGTGTEAFF
>19|-|TRBJ1-5|TRBD1|TRBV2
TGTGCCAGCAGTGAACTCATAGCGACAGGGGATTATAGCAATCAGCCCCAGCATTTT
CASSELIATGDYSNQPQHF
>15|-|TRBJ1-2|TRBD1|TRBV10-3
TGTGCCATCAGCGCGGGACAGGCCATTAACTATGGCTACACCTTC
CAISAGQAINYGYTF
>16|-|TRBJ1-2|TRBD1|TRBV9
TGTGCCAGCAGCGCCGGGACAGCCCAAGAATACTATGGCTACACCTTC
CASSAGTAQEYYGYTF
>15|-|TRBJ1-6|-|TRBV9
TGTGCCAGCCTCGTGGGAGTTTGGGATAATTCACCCCTCCACTTT
CASLVGVWDNSPLHF
>14|-|TRBJ1-2|-|TRBV15
TGTGCCACCAGCAGAGATCAGGGGAACTATGGCTACACCTTC
CATSRDQGNYGYTF
>15|few|TRBJ1-1|-|TRBV5-1
TGCGCCAGCAGCCCGGCGGGGGAACCAAACACTGAAGCTTTCTTT
CASSPAGEPNTEAFF